This T cell receptor beta chain derives from a study of cytomegalovirus exposure and HLA in healthy donors. Turning to the study itself: Samples from HLA-typed donors yielded around 79 million unique TCRs in an early data release.

Primers for the PCR totalled 60 Vbeta and 13 Jbeta. The method was immunoSEQ multiplex PCR; TCRdb's version includes in-frame clones alone and lacks a portion of them. This sample has over 130,000 clones, with about 80% found just once. The sample taken for sequencing was PBMCs. This TCR came from a middle-aged man in good health and CMV-seronegative.

The CDR3 loop is CASSWGLAGGRSYEQYF. The CDR3 region has the DNA TGTGCCAGCAGCTGGGGACTAGCGGGGGGAAGATCCTACGAGCAGTACTTC. The chain couples TRBV7-8 to TRBJ2-7; TRBD2 matches 15 bases. This CDR3 is built from 17 residues. Germline CDR1 and CDR2: SGHVS and FQNEAQ. V dropped 4 bases and J dropped 1; count of bases not matched to a gene: 5.